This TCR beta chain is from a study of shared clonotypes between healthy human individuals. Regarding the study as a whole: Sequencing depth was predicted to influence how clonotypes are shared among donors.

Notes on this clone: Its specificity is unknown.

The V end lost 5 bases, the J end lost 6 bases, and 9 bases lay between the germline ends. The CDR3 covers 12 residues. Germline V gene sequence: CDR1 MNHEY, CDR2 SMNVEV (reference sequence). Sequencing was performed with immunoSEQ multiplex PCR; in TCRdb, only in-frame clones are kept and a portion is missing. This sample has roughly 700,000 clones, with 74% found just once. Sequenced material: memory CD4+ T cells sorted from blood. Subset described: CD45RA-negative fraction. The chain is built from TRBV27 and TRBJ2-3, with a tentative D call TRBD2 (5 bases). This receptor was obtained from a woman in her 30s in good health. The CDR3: CASSIRGDTQYF. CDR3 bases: TGTGCCAGCAGTATTCGAGGGGATACGCAGTATTTT.